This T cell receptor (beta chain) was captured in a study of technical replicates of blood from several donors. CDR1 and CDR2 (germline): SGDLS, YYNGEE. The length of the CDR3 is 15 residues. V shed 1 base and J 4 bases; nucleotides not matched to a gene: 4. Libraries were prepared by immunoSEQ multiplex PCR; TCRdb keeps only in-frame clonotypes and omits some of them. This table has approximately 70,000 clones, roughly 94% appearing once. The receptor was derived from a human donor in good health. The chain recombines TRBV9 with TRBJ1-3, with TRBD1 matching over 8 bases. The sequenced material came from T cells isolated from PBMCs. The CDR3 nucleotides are TGTGCCAGCAGCGTACAGGGGGCATCCGGAAACACCATATATTTT. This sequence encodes CASSVQGASGNTIYF.